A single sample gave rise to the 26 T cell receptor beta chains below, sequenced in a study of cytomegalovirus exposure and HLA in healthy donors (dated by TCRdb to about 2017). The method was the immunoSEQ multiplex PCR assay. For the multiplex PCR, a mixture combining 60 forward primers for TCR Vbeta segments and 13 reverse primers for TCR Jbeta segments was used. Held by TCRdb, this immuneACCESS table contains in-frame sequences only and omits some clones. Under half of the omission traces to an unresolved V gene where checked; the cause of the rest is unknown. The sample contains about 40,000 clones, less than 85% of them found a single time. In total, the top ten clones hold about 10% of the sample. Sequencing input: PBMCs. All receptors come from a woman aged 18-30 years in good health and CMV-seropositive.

CDR3 protein: CASSAAPGDGVYEQYF. DNA of the CDR3: TGTGCCAGCAGTGCGGCCCCAGGGGACGGAGTCTACGAGCAGTACTTC. This sequence joins TRBV6-1 and TRBJ2-7; D possibly corresponds to TRBD1 (6 bases). V lost 4 bases and J 3 bases, leaving 19 bases between the germline ends. Germline V gives CDR1 MNHNS, CDR2 SASEGT. This CDR3 is 16 amino acids long.

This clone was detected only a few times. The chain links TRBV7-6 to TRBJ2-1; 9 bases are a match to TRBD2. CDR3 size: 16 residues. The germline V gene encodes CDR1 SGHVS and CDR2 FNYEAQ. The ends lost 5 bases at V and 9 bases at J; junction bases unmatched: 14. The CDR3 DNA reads TGTGCCAGCAGCCCCCCTTTGAATGGACTAGCGTTTGAGCAGTTCTTC. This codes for CASSPPLNGLAFEQFF.

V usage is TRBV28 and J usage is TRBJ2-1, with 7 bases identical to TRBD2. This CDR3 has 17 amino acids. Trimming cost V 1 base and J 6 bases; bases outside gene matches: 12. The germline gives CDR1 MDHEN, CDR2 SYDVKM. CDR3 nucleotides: TGTGCCAGCAGTTTATTTCCTAGCGGATCTCGGGGCAATGAGCAGTTCTTC. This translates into CASSLFPSGSRGNEQFF.

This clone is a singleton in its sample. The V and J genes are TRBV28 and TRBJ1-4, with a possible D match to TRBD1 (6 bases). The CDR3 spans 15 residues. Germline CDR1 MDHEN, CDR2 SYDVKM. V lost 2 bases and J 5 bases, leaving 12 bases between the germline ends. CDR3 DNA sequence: TGTGCCAGCAGTTTACCAGGGGCCTCAAATGAAAAACTGTTTTTT. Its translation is CASSLPGASNEKLFF.

The CDR3 is CASSLGEGWGNQPQHF. The CDR3 DNA is TGTGCCAGCAGCTTAGGTGAGGGTTGGGGCAATCAGCCCCAGCATTTT. The V call is TRBV7-9, the J call TRBJ1-5; D ambiguous. V lost 1 base and J lost 2, with 12 bases in between. The CDR3 spans 16 residues. Germline CDR1 is SEHNR and CDR2 is FQNEAQ (reference sequence).

The CDR3 loop is CASSFRGPDTQYF. CDR3 bases: TGTGCCAGCAGCTTTAGGGGCCCAGATACGCAGTATTTT. The chain uses TRBV7-3 and TRBJ2-3, with a possible D match to TRBD1 (5 bases). The CDR3 covers 13 residues. Trimming took 3 bases from V and 4 from J, leaving 8 bases between them. CDR1 and CDR2 (germline): SGHTA, FQGTGA.

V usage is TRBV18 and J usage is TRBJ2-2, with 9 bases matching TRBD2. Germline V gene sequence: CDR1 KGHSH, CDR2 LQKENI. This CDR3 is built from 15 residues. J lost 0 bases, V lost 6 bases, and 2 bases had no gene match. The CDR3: CASSLAGSNTGELFF. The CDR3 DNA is TGTGCCAGCTCTCTAGCGGGGTCGAACACCGGGGAGCTGTTTTTT.

CDR3 bases: TGTGCCAGCAGTTTAGCGGGACTAGTAGGGGCCCAAGAGCAGTTCTTC. Encoded protein: CASSLAGLVGAQEQFF. The rearrangement joins TRBV28 to TRBJ2-1; 8 bases agree with TRBD2. V was pared by 2 bases and J by 10 bases, with 13 bases of the junction left unmatched. Germline CDR1 and CDR2: MDHEN and SYDVKM. There are 16 residues in the CDR3.

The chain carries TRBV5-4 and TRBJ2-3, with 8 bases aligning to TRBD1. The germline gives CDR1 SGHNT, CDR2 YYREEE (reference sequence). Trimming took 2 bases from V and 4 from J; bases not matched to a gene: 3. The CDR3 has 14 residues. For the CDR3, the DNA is TGTGCCAGCAGCTTCGGGACAGGTTCAGATACGCAGTATTTT. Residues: CASSFGTGSDTQYF.

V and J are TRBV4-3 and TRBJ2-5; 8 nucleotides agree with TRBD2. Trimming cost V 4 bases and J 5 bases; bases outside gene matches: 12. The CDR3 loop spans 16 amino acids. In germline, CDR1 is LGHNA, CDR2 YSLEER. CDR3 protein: CASSRSWAGGGETQYF. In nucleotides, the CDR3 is TGCGCCAGCAGCCGTTCTTGGGCGGGAGGTGGGGAGACCCAGTACTTC.

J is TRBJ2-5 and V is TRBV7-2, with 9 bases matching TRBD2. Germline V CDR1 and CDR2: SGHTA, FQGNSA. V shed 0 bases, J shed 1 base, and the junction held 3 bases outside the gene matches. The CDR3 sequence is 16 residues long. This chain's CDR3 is CASSLATTSGQETQYF. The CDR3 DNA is TGTGCCAGCAGCTTAGCGACGACTAGCGGCCAAGAGACCCAGTACTTC.

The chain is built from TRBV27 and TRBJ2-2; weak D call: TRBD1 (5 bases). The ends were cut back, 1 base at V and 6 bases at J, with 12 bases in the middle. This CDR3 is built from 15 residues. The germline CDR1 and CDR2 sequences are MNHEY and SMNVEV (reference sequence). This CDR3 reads CASSLFQGGAGELFF. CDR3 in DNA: TGTGCCAGCAGTTTATTCCAGGGTGGGGCCGGGGAGCTGTTTTTT.

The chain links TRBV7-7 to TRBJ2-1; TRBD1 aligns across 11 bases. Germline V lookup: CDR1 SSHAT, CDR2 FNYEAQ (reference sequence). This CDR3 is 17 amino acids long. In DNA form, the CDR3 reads TGTGCTATCCTCCCGCCGGGGGACAGGGGGTCCTACAATGAGCAGTTCTTC. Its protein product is CAILPPGDRGSYNEQFF.

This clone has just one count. The CDR3 loop is CASSLSGALGNTQYF. Written as DNA, the CDR3 is TGTGCCAGCAGCTTATCAGGGGCCTTGGGGAATACGCAGTATTTT. V and J are TRBV7-3 and TRBJ2-3; D may be TRBD1 (6 bases). The CDR3 is 15 residues long. V lost 2 bases, J lost 7 bases, and 16 bases lay in between. The V gene's germline CDR1 is SGHTA and CDR2 FQGTGA.

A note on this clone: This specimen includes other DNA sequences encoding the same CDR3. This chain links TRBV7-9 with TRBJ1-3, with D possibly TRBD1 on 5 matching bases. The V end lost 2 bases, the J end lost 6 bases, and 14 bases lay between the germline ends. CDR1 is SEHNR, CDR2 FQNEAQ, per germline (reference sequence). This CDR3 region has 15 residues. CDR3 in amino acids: CASSLKGRAENTIYF. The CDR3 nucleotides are TGTGCCAGCAGCTTAAAGGGCAGGGCGGAAAACACCATATATTTT.

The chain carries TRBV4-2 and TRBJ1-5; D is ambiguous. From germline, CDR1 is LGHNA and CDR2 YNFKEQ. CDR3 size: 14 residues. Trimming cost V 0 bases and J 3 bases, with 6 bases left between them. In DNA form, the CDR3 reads TGTGCCAGCAGCCAAGACCAGTACAATCAGCCCCAGCATTTT. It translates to CASSQDQYNQPQHF.

CDR3 DNA: TGTGCCAGCAGCCCGATCGCGCAGGGAGGTTGGAACGAGCAGTACTTC. It codes for CASSPIAQGGWNEQYF. V usage is TRBV9 and J usage is TRBJ2-7, with D perhaps matching TRBD2 (6 bases). With 4 bases removed from V and 5 bases from J, the gap between germline ends came to 22 bases. Germline loops: CDR1 SGDLS, CDR2 YYNGEE. This CDR3 contains 16 residues.

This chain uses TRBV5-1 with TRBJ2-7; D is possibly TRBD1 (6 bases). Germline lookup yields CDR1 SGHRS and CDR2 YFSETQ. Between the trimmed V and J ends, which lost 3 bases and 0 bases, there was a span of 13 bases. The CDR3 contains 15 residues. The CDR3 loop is CASSWQGWGSYEQYF. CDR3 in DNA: TGCGCCAGCAGCTGGCAGGGGTGGGGCTCCTACGAGCAGTACTTC.

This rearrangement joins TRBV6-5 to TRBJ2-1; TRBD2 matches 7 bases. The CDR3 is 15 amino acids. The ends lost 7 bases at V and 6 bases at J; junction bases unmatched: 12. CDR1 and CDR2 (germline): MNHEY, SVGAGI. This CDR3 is CASKKSGATSNEQFF. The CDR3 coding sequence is TGTGCCAGCAAAAAGAGCGGGGCCACTTCCAATGAGCAGTTCTTC.

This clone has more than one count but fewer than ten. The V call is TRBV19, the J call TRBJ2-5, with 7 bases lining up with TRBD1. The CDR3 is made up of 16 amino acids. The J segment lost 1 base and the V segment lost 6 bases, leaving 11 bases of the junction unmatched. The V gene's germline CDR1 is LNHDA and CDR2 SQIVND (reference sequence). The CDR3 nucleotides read TGTGCCAGTAGCCCGGGACAGCTCGTAATCCAAGAGACCCAGTACTTC. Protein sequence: CASSPGQLVIQETQYF.

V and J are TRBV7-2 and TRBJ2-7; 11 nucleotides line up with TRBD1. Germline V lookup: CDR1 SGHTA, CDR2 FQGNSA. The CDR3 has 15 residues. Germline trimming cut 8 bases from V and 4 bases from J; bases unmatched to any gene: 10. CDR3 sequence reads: CASLEGTGGGYEQYF. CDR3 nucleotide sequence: TGTGCCAGCCTCGAGGGGACAGGGGGGGGTTACGAGCAGTACTTC.

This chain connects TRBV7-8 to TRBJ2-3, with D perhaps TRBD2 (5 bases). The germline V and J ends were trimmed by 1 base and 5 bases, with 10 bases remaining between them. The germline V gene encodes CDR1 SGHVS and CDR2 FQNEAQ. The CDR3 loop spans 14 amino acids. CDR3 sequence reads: CASSLGGSEDTQYF. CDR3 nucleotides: TGTGCCAGCAGCTTAGGAGGGAGTGAAGATACGCAGTATTTT.

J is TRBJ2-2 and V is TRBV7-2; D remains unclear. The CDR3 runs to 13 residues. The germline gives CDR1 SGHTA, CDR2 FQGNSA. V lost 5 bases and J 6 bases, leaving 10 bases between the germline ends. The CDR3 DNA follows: TGTGCCAGCAGCCGAGGAGATGCCGGGGAGCTGTTTTTT. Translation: CASSRGDAGELFF.

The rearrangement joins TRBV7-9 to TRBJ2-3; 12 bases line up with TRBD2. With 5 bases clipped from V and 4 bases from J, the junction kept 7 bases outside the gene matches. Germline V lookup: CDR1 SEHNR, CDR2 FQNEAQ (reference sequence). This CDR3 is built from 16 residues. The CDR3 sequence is CASSGPGTSGPDTQYF. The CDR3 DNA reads TGTGCCAGCAGCGGCCCCGGGACTAGCGGGCCAGATACGCAGTATTTT.

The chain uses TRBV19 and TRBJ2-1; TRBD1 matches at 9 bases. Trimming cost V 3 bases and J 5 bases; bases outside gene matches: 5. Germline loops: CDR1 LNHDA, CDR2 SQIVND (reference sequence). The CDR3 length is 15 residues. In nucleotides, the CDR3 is TGTGCCAGTAGTATGAGACAGGGGGAGGACAATGAGCAGTTCTTC. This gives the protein CASSMRQGEDNEQFF. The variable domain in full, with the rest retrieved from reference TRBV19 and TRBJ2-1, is DGGITQSPKYLFRKEGQNVTLSCEQNLNHDAMYWYRQDPGQGLRLIYYSQIVNDFQKGDIAEGYSVSREKKESFPLTVTSAQKNPTAFYLCASSMRQGEDNEQFFGPGTRLTVL.

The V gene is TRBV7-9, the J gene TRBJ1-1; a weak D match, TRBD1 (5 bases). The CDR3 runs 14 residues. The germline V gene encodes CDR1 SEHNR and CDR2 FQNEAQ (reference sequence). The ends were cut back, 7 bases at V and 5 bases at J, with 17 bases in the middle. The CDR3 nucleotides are TGTGCCAGCAACATCGTCTCAGGGTTTACTGAAGCTTTCTTT. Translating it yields CASNIVSGFTEAFF.